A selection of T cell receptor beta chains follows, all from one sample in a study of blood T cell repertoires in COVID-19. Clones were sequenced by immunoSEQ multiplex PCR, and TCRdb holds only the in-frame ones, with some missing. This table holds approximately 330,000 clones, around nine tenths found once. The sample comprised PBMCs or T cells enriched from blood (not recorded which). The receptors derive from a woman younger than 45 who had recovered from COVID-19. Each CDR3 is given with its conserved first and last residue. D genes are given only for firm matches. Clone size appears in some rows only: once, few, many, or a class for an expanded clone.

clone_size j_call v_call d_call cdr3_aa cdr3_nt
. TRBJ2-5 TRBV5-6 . CASSFSETQYF TGTGCCAGCAGCTTCTCGGAGACCCAGTACTTC
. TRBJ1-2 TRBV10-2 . CASSEAQLEQVGGYTF TGCGCCAGCAGTGAGGCCCAGTTGGAACAGGTGGGGGGCTACACCTTC
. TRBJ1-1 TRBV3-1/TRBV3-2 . CASSQKTWESEAFF TGTGCCAGCAGCCAAAAGACATGGGAGTCTGAAGCTTTCTTT
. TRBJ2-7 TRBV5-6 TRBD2 CASSRLAAYEQYF TGTGCCAGCAGCAGACTAGCGGCCTACGAGCAGTACTTC
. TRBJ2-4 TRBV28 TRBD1 CASNPGQGLGNIQYF TGTGCCAGCAACCCTGGACAGGGGTTGGGAAACATTCAGTACTTC
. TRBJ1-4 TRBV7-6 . CASSAHSVRGEKLFF TGTGCCAGCAGCGCTCACTCCGTTCGGGGTGAAAAACTGTTTTTT
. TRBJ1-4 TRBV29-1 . CSVRRSLNEKLFF TGCAGCGTAAGACGGAGTCTGAATGAAAAACTGTTTTTT
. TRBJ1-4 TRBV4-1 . CASSLTGKDEKLFF TGCGCCAGCAGCCTCACAGGGAAGGATGAAAAACTGTTTTTT
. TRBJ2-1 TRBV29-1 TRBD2 CSVHKGRELFDEQFF TGCAGCGTCCACAAGGGGCGGGAGCTCTTCGATGAGCAGTTCTTC
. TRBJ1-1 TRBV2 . CASKQNTEAFF TGTGCCAGCAAACAGAACACTGAAGCTTTCTTT
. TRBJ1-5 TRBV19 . CASRADSGFSNQPQHF TGTGCCAGTAGGGCCGATTCGGGGTTCAGCAATCAGCCCCAGCATTTT
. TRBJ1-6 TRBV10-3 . CAISAGQNDSPLHF TGTGCCATCAGCGCTGGACAGAATGATTCACCCCTCCACTTT
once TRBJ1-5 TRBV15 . CATSRDGRGDRDQPQHF TGTGCCACCAGCAGAGACGGCCGGGGGGATCGGGATCAGCCCCAGCATTTT
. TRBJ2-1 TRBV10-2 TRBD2 CASMGTSGGKHGEQFF TGCGCCAGCATGGGGACTAGCGGGGGAAAACACGGGGAGCAGTTCTTC
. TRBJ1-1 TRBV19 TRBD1 CASSTLDRGLSDTEAFF TGTGCCAGTAGTACCCTTGACAGGGGACTATCTGACACTGAAGCTTTCTTT
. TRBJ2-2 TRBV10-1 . CASSQFIRAGELFF TGCGCCAGCAGCCAATTTATTCGGGCCGGGGAGCTGTTTTTT
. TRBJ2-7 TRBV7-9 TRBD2 CASSKSGIWDSVGEQYF TGTGCCAGCAGCAAAAGCGGGATTTGGGACTCGGTCGGCGAGCAGTACTTC
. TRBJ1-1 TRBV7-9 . CASSLTVGHLEAFF TGTGCCAGCAGCTTAACGGTGGGACACCTTGAAGCTTTCTTT
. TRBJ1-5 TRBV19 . CASSLQGTTYQPQHF TGTGCCAGTAGCCTACAGGGCACCACTTATCAGCCCCAGCATTTT
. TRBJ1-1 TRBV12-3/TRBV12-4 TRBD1 CASRPDRARGAFF TGTGCCAGCAGGCCCGACAGGGCGCGAGGAGCTTTCTTT
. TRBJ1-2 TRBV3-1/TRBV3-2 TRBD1 CASSPWDRGLSGGYTF TGTGCCAGCAGCCCCTGGGACAGGGGGCTGTCTGGTGGCTACACCTTC
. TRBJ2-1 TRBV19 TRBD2 CASSFGTSGYNEQFF TGTGCCAGTAGTTTTGGGACTAGCGGATACAATGAGCAGTTCTTC
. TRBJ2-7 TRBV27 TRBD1 CASSLSAGQARYYEQYF TGTGCCAGCAGTTTATCCGCTGGACAGGCAAGGTACTACGAGCAGTACTTC
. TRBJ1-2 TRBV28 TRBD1 CASTIGGSYYGYTF TGTGCCAGCACTATAGGGGGCAGTTACTATGGCTACACCTTC
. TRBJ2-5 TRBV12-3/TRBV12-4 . CASSTQETQYF TGTGCCAGCAGTACTCAAGAGACCCAGTACTTC
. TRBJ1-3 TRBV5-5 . CASSPNPGFGNTIYF TGTGCCAGCAGCCCCAACCCAGGGTTTGGAAACACCATATATTTT
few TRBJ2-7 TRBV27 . CASSSRPTGDFPDEQYF TGTGCCAGCAGTTCAAGGCCCACAGGGGACTTCCCGGACGAGCAGTACTTC
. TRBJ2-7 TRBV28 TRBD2 CASSFGGLAVYEQYF TGTGCCAGCAGTTTTGGGGGACTAGCGGTCTACGAGCAGTACTTC
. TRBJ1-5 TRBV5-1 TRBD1 CASSPGQGISNQPQHF TGCGCCAGCAGCCCGGGACAGGGGATAAGCAATCAGCCCCAGCATTTT
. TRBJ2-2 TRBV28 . CASSLLREYTGELFF TGTGCCAGCAGTTTATTGCGTGAATACACCGGGGAGCTGTTTTTT
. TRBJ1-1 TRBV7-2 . CASSLGGIEAFF TGTGCCAGCAGCTTGGGGGGTATTGAAGCTTTCTTT
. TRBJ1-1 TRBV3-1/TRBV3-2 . CASSLWGRDDTEAFF TGTGCCAGCAGCCTCTGGGGTCGGGATGACACTGAAGCTTTCTTT
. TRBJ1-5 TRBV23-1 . CASSQSILFRGGQPQHF TGCGCCAGCAGTCAGTCCATACTCTTCAGGGGTGGTCAGCCCCAGCATTTT
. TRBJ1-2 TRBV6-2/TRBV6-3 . CASTPDSNRYYGYTF TGTGCCAGCACCCCAGACAGTAACCGCTACTATGGCTACACCTTC
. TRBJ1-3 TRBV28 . CASTTYPAAGNTIYF TGTGCCAGCACCACTTACCCGGCGGCTGGAAACACCATATATTTT
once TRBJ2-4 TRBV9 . CASSPLGAGFVGRIQYF TGTGCCAGCAGTCCTCTTGGGGCTGGTTTCGTCGGAAGGATTCAGTACTTC
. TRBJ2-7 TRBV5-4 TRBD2 CASSWGLAGASYEQYF TGTGCCAGCAGCTGGGGACTAGCGGGGGCTTCCTACGAGCAGTACTTC
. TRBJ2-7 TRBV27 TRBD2 CASGGLAVKQYF TGTGCCAGTGGCGGACTAGCGGTAAAGCAGTACTTC
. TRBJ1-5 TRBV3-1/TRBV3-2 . CASSLGQYNQPQHF TGTGCCAGCAGCCTAGGACAGTACAATCAGCCCCAGCATTTT
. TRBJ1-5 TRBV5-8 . CASSYSTGNNQPQHF TGTGCCAGCAGCTATTCCACAGGAAACAATCAGCCCCAGCATTTT
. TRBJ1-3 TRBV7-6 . CASSSRLTIYF TGTGCCAGCAGCTCCCGACTCACCATATATTTT
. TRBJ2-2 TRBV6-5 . CASSYGSPGELFF TGTGCCAGCAGTTACGGGAGTCCCGGGGAGCTGTTTTTT
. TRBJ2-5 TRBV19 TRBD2 CASSMLAGGPEETQYF TGTGCCAGTAGTATGCTAGCGGGAGGGCCGGAGGAGACCCAGTACTTC
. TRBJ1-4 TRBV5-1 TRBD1 CASSSGQGTNEKLFF TGCGCCAGCAGCTCAGGACAGGGAACTAATGAAAAACTGTTTTTT
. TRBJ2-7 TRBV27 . CASSPRISYEQYF TGTGCCAGCAGCCCGCGCATTTCCTACGAGCAGTACTTC
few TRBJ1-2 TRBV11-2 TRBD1 CASSLDYGTDPNGYTF TGTGCCAGCAGCTTAGATTATGGGACAGACCCGAATGGCTACACCTTC
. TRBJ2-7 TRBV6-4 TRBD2 CASSDSLRRETKYEQYF TGTGCCAGCAGTGACTCGTTGCGGCGGGAGACCAAATACGAGCAGTACTTC
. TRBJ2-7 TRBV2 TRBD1 CASRLDRVQRGYF TGTGCCAGCAGACTGGACAGGGTCCAGCGAGGGTACTTC
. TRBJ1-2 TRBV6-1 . CASSEPQITGYTF TGTGCCAGCAGTGAACCGCAGATAACTGGCTACACCTTC
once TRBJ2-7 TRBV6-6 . CASSERGYEQYF TGTGCCAGCAGCGAAAGGGGGTACGAGCAGTACTTC
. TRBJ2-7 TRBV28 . CASSPTGHSSYEQYF TGTGCCAGCAGTCCCACAGGGCACAGCTCCTACGAGCAGTACTTC
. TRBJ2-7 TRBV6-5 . CASSILQGEQYF TGTGCCAGCAGCATTCTACAGGGCGAGCAGTACTTC
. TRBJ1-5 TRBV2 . CASSGEIDQPQHF TGTGCCAGCAGTGGAGAAATTGATCAGCCCCAGCATTTT
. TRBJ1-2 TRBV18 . CASSPLSPDNLAYGYTF TGTGCCAGCTCACCACTTTCTCCGGACAACCTCGCCTATGGCTACACCTTC
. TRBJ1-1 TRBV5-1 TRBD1 CASSFGTGAFASLNTEAFF TGCGCCAGCAGTTTTGGGACAGGGGCTTTTGCCTCCCTCAACACTGAAGCTTTCTTT
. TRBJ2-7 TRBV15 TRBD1 CATSRLLGQPYEQYF TGTGCCACCAGCAGACTCCTGGGACAGCCCTACGAGCAGTACTTC
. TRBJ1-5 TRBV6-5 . CASSYSASWQPQHF TGTGCCAGCAGTTACTCTGCGAGCTGGCAGCCCCAGCATTTT
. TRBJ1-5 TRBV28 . CASSLSDRYNQPQHF TGTGCCAGCAGTTTATCTGACAGATACAATCAGCCCCAGCATTTT
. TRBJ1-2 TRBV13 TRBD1 CASSLGPGTGGLGYGYTF TGTGCCAGCAGCTTAGGCCCCGGGACAGGGGGTCTTGGCTATGGCTACACCTTC